This entry is about one T cell receptor (beta chain). No cognate antigen has been identified for it. Base qualities were left out, and no much larger clone turns up one base away. Other DNA sequences of this sample code for an identical CDR3. This entry belongs to a study of cytomegalovirus exposure and HLA in healthy donors (dated by TCRdb to 2016 to 2017). A note on the overall study: An earlier analysis of 587 of the donors reported approximately 270 Gb of sequence data and roughly 110 million unique TCR beta sequences from some 180 million T cells. Typing coverage varied by locus: roughly 629-630 donors for A, B, C, DRB1 and DQB1; under 550 for DQA1; more than 600 for DPA1; about 450 for DPB1. In a later genetic analysis, genome-wide SNP genotypes for about three fifths of the 666 donors were used, and that subset was treated as a discovery cohort. Rather than drawing on any new phenotypic data, the later analysis identified candidate immune exposures from TCR beta sequences and the way those sequences occurred across donors. Four or five DR-DQ haplotypes were handled as single units for association and clustering, since linkage in the cohort was strong. HLA typing included class I and class II loci at four-digit resolution. Among under 450 genotyped donors of the cohort, an average of 235,054 unique TCR beta nucleotide sequences were sequenced per donor, around 20% of them non-productive. A separate validation cohort of 100 to 150 different subjects was used in addition to the approximately 610-subject first cohort. The study was designed to test whether signatures of past pathogen exposure could be identified by cataloging public T cell receptors. High-throughput TCR immunosequencing, statistical association of individual TCRs with disease status, and machine learning were combined to predict cytomegalovirus infection status. All discovery cohort repertoires had been generated using a single sequencing platform. In a later analysis, previously published TCR beta repertoires from 500 to 750 donors were re-analyzed and high-resolution HLA genotyping was added so that TCR occurrence patterns could be studied. Donor age, sex, ethnicity and CMV serostatus were collected together with the repertoire data. In an earlier analysis of roughly 540 of the donors, high-throughput TCR beta sequencing was used to judge whether each TCR beta V gene segment behaved as functional or pseudogenic. Among the approximately 400 genotyped donors, approximately 81% belonged to the genetic ancestry cluster associated with self-reported Caucasian donors. The study used immunosequencing to profile the T cell repertoires of more than 650 subjects and linked those repertoires to cytomegalovirus serostatus. Roughly 300 gigabases of sequencing data and tens of millions of unique TCR sequences were included in an early release covering over 600 HLA-typed donors.

The study at large found these results: Correlated functional status among segregating V segments might reflect linkage disequilibrium, but an unknown experimental factor could not be ruled out. In a later analysis, HLA-associated TCR beta chains showed more clonal expansion and lower generation probabilities than non-associated chains that were equally common. In this cohort, only TCR beta chains were sequenced, and detectable features were limited by the absence of alpha or paired-chain data. Several of the top co-occurrence clusters appeared to be linked to parvovirus B19, influenza, CMV and Epstein-Barr virus, according to a later analysis. When HLA alleles, especially DR and DQ, strongly co-occurred, attributing TCR associations to individual alleles was difficult. In both the original and validation cohorts, the classifier was reported to diagnose cytomegalovirus status with high specificity and sensitivity. Some IMGT-functional V segments, including TRBV6-2 and TRBV6-3, could not be told apart with the 87-base-pair reads, so those segments were excluded. A cluster of highly shared sequence variants was judged likely to represent a technical artifact of the sequencing pipeline. An earlier analysis of 587 of the donors showed that most TCR beta V segments appeared in productive rearrangements either about 87% or about 30% of the time, which broadly matched IMGT annotations. The study listed 150 to 200 TCR beta chains as associated with cytomegalovirus. A further reported finding was that TCR beta sequences accurately predicted the HLA-A and HLA-B alleles for most subjects in the first cohort. A later analysis found that most CMV-associated TCR beta chains appeared HLA-restricted, with HLA associations seemingly driven largely by CMV exposure. The authors suggested that the approach could potentially be extended to other disease states and immunological phenotypes. V-gene and J-gene trimming of TCR beta chains was associated with a missense DCLRE1C variant in a later genetic analysis, and the association was replicated in an independent cohort. A later analysis associated around 16,000 TCR beta sequences with specific HLA alleles at a false discovery rate of 0.05. HLA typing was unavailable for some donors at each locus, so association tests used only the typed subset. The earlier analysis of some 540 of the donors excluded roughly 17 rarely observed V segments, including chromosome 9 orphons, because counts were too low. While some public TCRs were present in many individuals, most TCR sequences turned up only very rarely across donors. The only immune exposure information available for the cohort was CMV serostatus. Sequencing depth was assumed to be roughly uniform across donors in the presence/absence analyses, though that assumption may not hold. In vitro tests confirmed that a few of the cytomegalovirus-associated TCR beta chains recognize cytomegalovirus antigens. In a later genetic analysis, fewer N-insertions in productive TCRs were reported among donors in an Asian-associated ancestry cluster than the 666-donor mean. A later analysis found that TCR association rates varied across HLA loci, with DRB1 alleles showing the most associated TCRs and HLA-C alleles the fewest.

The cohort was made up of several hundred healthy bone marrow donors. At the time of sampling, all cohort members were nominally healthy, though unrecorded immune exposures were likely present. Of the 666 cohort members, approximately 290 had a positive CMV serostatus and 350 to 450 had a negative one, while no CMV serostatus was recorded for the donor. Every donor gave a peripheral blood sample, and the peripheral blood mononuclear cells from that sample were used for TCR beta sequencing. The Qiagen DNeasy Blood Extraction Kit was used to extract genomic DNA from the blood cell samples. CDR1 and CDR2 (LGHNA, YNFKEQ) derive from the germline V gene. Deletion took 1 base off V and 2 bases off J, with a span of 8 bases between the germline ends. Its CDR3 holds 14 amino acids, cysteine through phenylalanine. Only the CDR3 DNA is retained, 42 bases long and in frame from the first base. The method behind the library was the immunoSEQ multiplex PCR assay. A mixture of 60 forward primers for TCR Vbeta segments and 13 reverse primers for TCR Jbeta segments was used in the multiplex PCR. The CDR3 region of rearranged TCR beta genes was amplified from genomic DNA by a multiplex PCR assay. The amplified TCR beta libraries were sequenced on the Illumina HiSeq System as 87-base-pair reads. The authors processed their data as follows. Across the roughly 700 repertoires, a later analysis counted 80 million or so unique TCR beta chains, roughly 11 million of which were shared by at least two donors. Raw reads were error-corrected and collapsed into unique sequences by a nearest-neighbor algorithm in which closely related sequences were merged to remove PCR and sequencing errors. To assign V, D and J gene segments, CDR3 sequences were aligned to IMGT reference sequences. For a sequence to be retained, a match of at least six nucleotides was required to both a V gene segment and a J gene segment. Rearrangements were called productive when the CDR3 lacked stop codons and stayed in frame with V and J; all others were non-productive. Following IMGT convention, CDR3 was defined as the stretch from the second conserved V-encoded cysteine up to the conserved J-encoded phenylalanine. The earlier analysis of about 610 of the donors excluded any sequence lacking an unambiguous match to a single V gene segment. In an earlier analysis of roughly 500 of the donors, V segments were called functional above 56.7% productive rearrangements and were called segregating when the between-donor standard deviation exceeded 5%. A statistical classification framework was built to diagnose cytomegalovirus status from the catalog of TCR beta chain sequences. A later analysis assigned V and J genes by comparing TCR nucleotide sequences with IMGT/GENE-DB human TR gene sequences. The TCRdist pipeline was used in a later analysis to assign CDR3 sequences and most-parsimonious VDJ recombination scenarios. In a later analysis, each TCR beta chain was defined by its CDR3 amino acid sequence together with its V-gene family, and reads without a unique V-gene family were excluded. As a way to deal with suspected cross-contamination and a sequencing artifact, a later analysis dropped roughly 600 nucleotide sequences that were highly shared and had low generation probability. In a later analysis, a clonal expansion index was calculated for each public chain from normalized within-repertoire ranks of inferred template counts. A later analysis computed generation probabilities with a VDJ recombination model fitted to out-of-frame rearrangements, and checked the results against IGoR. In a later analysis, TCR-TCR, TCR-HLA and TCR-CMV co-occurrence was scored with hypergeometric tests, and a repertoire-size bias correction was applied to TCR pairs. False discovery rates were estimated in a later analysis by permuting HLA or CMV assignments 20 times. A later analysis grouped co-occurring TCRs with DBSCAN, adding TCRdist sequence similarity when clustering within HLA-allele-positive subsets. For co-occurrence clustering, repertoires with fewer than 30,000 or more than 120,000 public chains were excluded, along with a handful of repertoires with anomalous nucleotide sharing. The table was pulled from immuneACCESS by TCRdb, which kept in-frame rearrangements only. Such tables lose some clones; where checked, under half of the loss comes from unresolved V genes, and the rest has no known cause. V and J calls and clone size are those listed in that table; D and trimming were worked out from the DNA. This sample holds about 130,000 clones; approximately 72% were observed only once. The ten largest account for roughly 2.7% of the sample.

Sequenced: PBMCs. The chain joins TRBV4-2 to TRBJ2-5, with TRBD2 perhaps the D gene, on 5 matching bases. This receptor was obtained from a human donor in good health. The sequenced DNA is TGTGCCAGCAGCCAAGGAGGGCCGCAAGAGACCCAGTACTTC. This encodes CASSQGGPQETQYF.